This T cell receptor (beta chain) was obtained from a study of T cell changes during pregnancy in multiple sclerosis. Trimming removed 4 bases from V and 0 bases from J, with 12 bases in between. Germline values: CDR1 WSHSY, CDR2 SAAADI. This CDR3 has 15 residues. The protocol was immunoSEQ multiplex PCR, while the TCRdb copy is restricted to in-frame clones and leaves out a portion. The repertoire holds over 45,000 clones, with 85% to 90% as singletons. The clonotype comes from a female donor in good health, enrolled as a control in a pregnancy study. The chain couples TRBV10-2 to TRBJ1-1; D gene ambiguous. This specimen consisted of peripheral blood, obtained in the first trimester of pregnancy. CDR3 nucleotides: TGCGCCAGCAGTGGTGGAGGCACCATGAACACTGAAGCTTTCTTT. Amino acid sequence: CASSGGGTMNTEAFF.